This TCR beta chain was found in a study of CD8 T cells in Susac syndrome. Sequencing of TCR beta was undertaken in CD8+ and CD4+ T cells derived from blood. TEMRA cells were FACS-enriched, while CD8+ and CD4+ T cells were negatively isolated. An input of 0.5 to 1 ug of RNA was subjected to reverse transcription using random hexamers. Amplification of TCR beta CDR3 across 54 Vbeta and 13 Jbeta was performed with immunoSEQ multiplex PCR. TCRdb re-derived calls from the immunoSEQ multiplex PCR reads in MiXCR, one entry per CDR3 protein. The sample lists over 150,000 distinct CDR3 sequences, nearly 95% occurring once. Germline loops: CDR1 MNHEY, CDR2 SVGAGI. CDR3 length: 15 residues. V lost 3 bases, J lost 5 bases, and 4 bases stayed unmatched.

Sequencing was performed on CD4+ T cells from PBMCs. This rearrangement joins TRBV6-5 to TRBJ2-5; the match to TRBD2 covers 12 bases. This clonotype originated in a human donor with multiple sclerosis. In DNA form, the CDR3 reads TGTGCCAGCAGTTATCCCGGACTAGCGGGGGAGACCCAGTACTTC. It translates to CASSYPGLAGETQYF.